The next 10 T cell receptor beta chains were all read from a single sample in a study of OX40 agonist ivuxolimab in advanced cancers. The method was immunoSEQ multiplex PCR; TCRdb's version includes in-frame clones alone and lacks a portion of them. Seen here are more than 60,000 clones, about 90% observed once, and the top ten hold 5.2%. The sequences come from CD4+ or CD8+ T cells sorted from blood, collected in a trial of the OX40 agonist ivuxolimab. The receptors shown here come from an adult with an advanced solid tumor such as melanoma, head and neck, liver or kidney cancer.

The CDR3 protein is CASSLKPEWNYGYTF. The CDR3 DNA is TGTGCCAGCAGTTTAAAACCCGAGTGGAACTATGGCTACACCTTC. J is TRBJ1-2 and V is TRBV28, with D unclear. CDR1 and CDR2 (germline): MDHEN, SYDVKM. V was cut by 2 bases and J by 2 bases, with 12 bases left in between. CDR3 length: 15 amino acids.

This chain links TRBV29-1 with TRBJ2-5, with 7 nucleotides matching TRBD2. The germline gives CDR1 SQVTM, CDR2 ANQGSEA. The CDR3 loop spans 16 amino acids. V lost 0 bases and J lost 2; bases outside the gene matches: 9. The CDR3 DNA sequence: TGCAGCGTTGAAGATGGGGGGAGGGGATTTCAAGAGACCCAGTACTTC. Its translation: CSVEDGGRGFQETQYF.

The V and J genes are TRBV5-4 and TRBJ1-1; TRBD1 matches 8 bases. Germline trimming cut 4 bases from V and 4 bases from J; bases unmatched to any gene: 3. CDR3 length: 13 amino acids. The germline V gene has CDR1 SGHNT and CDR2 YYREEE (reference sequence). The CDR3, as DNA: TGTGCCAGCAGCGGAGACAGGGGCACTGAAGCTTTCTTT. Translating gives CASSGDRGTEAFF.

The chain has TRBV2 and TRBJ1-5; 7 bases agree with TRBD1. Germline assignment: CDR1 SNHLY and CDR2 FYNNEI. The CDR3 sequence is 16 residues long. The trim removed 7 bases at V and 12 bases at J, leaving 21 bases unmatched. The CDR3 loop reads CASTPKKGTGVGYQHF. CDR3 DNA: TGTGCCAGCACCCCGAAGAAGGGAACAGGGGTAGGGTACCAGCATTTT.

The chain couples TRBV5-1 to TRBJ2-7; 7 positions match TRBD1. The CDR3 has 16 residues. Unmatched junction bases numbered 9, after V lost 0 bases and J lost 3 bases. Germline values: CDR1 SGHRS, CDR2 YFSETQ. The CDR3 nucleotides are TGCGCCAGCAGCTTGGAGTATGGGACAGTTATCTACGAGCAGTACTTC. Translated: CASSLEYGTVIYEQYF.

This chain links TRBV4-2 with TRBJ1-1, with 8 bases matching TRBD1. This CDR3 is 15 amino acids long. CDR1 is LGHNA, CDR2 YNFKEQ, per germline. V dropped 3 bases and J dropped 5; count of bases not matched to a gene: 8. CDR3 nucleotides: TGTGCCAGCAGCCAGAAGGCAGGGGGCGGAACTGAAGCTTTCTTT. The encoded protein is CASSQKAGGGTEAFF.

The J gene is TRBJ2-5, the V gene TRBV10-2; a possible D gene is TRBD2 (6 bases). Trimming removed 6 bases from V and 2 bases from J, with 10 bases in between. Germline CDR1 and CDR2: WSHSY and SAAADI. The CDR3 spans 13 residues. The CDR3 protein is CASREGPQETQYF. DNA of the CDR3: TGCGCCAGCAGGGAGGGACCTCAAGAGACCCAGTACTTC.

The chain combines TRBV5-4 with TRBJ1-2; TRBD1 aligns across 12 bases. The V segment lost 2 bases and the J segment 7 bases; nucleotides outside the gene matches: 6. The CDR3 totals 15 residues. The germline gives CDR1 SGHNT, CDR2 YYREEE (reference sequence). CDR3 DNA sequence: TGTGCCAGCAGCTTAGGGACAGGGGGCGTCAGTGGCTACACCTTC. It yields the protein CASSLGTGGVSGYTF. The variable domain in full, with the rest retrieved from reference TRBV5-4 and TRBJ1-2, is ETGVTQSPTHLIKTRGQQVTLRCSSQSGHNTVSWYQQALGQGPQFIFQYYREEENGRGNFPPRFSGLQFPNYSSELNVNALELDDSALYLCASSLGTGGVSGYTFGSGTRLTVV.

The chain couples TRBV20-1 to TRBJ2-7, with D uncertain. CDR3 length equals 10 residues. Per germline, CDR1 DFQATT and CDR2 SNEGSKA (reference sequence). V was trimmed by 3 bases and J by 5 bases, leaving 5 bases between them. The CDR3 DNA follows: TGCAGTGCTAGGAGCAACGAGCAGTACTTC. Translated, it gives CSARSNEQYF.

This clone appeared a few times. The V and J genes are TRBV28 and TRBJ2-7; D is possibly TRBD1 (6 bases). Germline CDR1 and CDR2: MDHEN and SYDVKM. The CDR3 runs to 13 residues. Between the trimmed V and J ends, which lost 6 bases and 7 bases, there was a span of 16 bases. CDR3 protein: CASSQQGRREQYF. The CDR3 DNA reads TGTGCCAGCAGCCAACAGGGTCGTCGGGAGCAGTACTTC.